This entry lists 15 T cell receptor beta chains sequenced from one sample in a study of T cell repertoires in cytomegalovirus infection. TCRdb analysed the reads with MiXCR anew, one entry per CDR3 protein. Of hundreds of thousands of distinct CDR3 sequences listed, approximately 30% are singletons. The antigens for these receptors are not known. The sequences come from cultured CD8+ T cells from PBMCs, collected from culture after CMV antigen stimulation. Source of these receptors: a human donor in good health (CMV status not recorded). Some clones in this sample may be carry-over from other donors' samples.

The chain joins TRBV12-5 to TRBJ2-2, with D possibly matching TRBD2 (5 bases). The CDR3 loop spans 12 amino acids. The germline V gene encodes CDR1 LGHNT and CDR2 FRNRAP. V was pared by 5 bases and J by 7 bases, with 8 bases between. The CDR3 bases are TGTGCTAGTGGTGGGAGAGGCGGGGAGCTGTTTTTT. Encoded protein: CASGGRGGELFF. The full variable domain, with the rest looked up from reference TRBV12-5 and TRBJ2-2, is DARVTQTPRHKVTEMGQEVTMRCQPILGHNTVFWYRQTMMQGLELLAYFRNRAPLDDSGMPKDRFSAEMPDATLATLKIQPSEPRDSAVYFCASGGRGGELFFGEGSRLTVL.

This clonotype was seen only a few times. The CDR3 DNA follows: TGTGCCAGCACCACCGGGTATGGACCTTACGAGCAGTACTTC. This encodes CASTTGYGPYEQYF. V is TRBV27 and J is TRBJ2-7; no firm D call. Trimming removed 7 bases at V and 4 bases at J, with 17 bases between. Germline CDR1 and CDR2: MNHEY and SMNVEV (reference sequence). CDR3 length: 14 amino acids.

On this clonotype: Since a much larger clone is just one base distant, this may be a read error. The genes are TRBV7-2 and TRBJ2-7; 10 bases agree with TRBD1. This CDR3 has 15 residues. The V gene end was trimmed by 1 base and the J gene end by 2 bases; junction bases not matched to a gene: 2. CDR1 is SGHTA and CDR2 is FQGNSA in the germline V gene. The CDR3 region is CASSLGGTGAYEQYF. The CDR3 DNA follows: TGTGCCAGCAGCTTAGGGGGGACAGGGGCCTACGAGCAGTACTTC.

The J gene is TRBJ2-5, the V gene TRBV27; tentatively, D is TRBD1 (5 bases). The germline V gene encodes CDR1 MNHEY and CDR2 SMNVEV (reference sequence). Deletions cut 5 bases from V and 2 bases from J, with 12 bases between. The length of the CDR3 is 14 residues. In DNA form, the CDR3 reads TGTGCCAGCAGTAGACGACAGTATCAAGAGACCCAGTACTTC. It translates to CASSRRQYQETQYF.

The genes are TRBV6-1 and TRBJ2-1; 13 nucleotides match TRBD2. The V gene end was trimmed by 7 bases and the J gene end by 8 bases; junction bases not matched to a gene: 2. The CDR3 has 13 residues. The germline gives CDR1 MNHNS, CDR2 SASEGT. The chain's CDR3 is CASKTSGGYEQFF. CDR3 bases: TGTGCCAGCAAGACTAGCGGGGGGTATGAGCAGTTCTTC.

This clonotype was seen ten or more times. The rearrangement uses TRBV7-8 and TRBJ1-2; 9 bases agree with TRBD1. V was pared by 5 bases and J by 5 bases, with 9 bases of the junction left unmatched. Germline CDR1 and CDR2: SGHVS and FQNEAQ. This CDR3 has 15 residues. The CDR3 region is CASSPGAGTGYGYTF. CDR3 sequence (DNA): TGTGCCAGCAGCCCAGGAGCCGGGACAGGGTATGGCTACACCTTC.

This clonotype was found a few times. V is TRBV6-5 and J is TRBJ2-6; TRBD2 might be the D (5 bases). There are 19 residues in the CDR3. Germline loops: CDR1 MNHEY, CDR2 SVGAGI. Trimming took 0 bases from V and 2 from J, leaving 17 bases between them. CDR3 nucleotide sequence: TGTGCCAGCAGTTACTCGCCGGCACGGGGTCGGGCTGGGGCCAACGTCCTGACTTTC. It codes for CASSYSPARGRAGANVLTF.

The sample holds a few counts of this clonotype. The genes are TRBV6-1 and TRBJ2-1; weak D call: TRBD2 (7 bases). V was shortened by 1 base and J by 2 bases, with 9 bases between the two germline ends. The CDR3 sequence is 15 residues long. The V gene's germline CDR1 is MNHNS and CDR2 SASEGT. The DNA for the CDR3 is TGTGCCAGCAGTGAAGAGGGGGGGCCCTACAATGAGCAGTTCTTC. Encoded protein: CASSEEGGPYNEQFF.

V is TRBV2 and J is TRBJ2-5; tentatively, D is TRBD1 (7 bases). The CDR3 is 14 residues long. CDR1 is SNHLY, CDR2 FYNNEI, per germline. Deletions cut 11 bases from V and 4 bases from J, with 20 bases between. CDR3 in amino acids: CAVQGGRTSETQYF. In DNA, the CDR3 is TGTGCCGTCCAGGGGGGCCGAACCTCAGAGACCCAGTACTTC.

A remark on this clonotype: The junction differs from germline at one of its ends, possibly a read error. The CDR3: CVSSANSGTNEKLFF. CDR3 nucleotides: TGTGTCAGCAGCGCAAACAGTGGAACTAATGAAAAACTGTTTTTT. This chain connects TRBV7-2 to TRBJ1-4; D unresolved. Germline V gives CDR1 SGHTA, CDR2 FQGNSA. The CDR3 loop spans 15 amino acids.

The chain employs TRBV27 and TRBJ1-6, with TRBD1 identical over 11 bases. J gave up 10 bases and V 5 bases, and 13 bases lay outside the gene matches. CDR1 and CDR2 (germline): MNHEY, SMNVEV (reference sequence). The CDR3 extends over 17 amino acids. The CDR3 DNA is TGTGCCAGCAGTCCATCTTCCGGGACAGGGGGTTACTCACCCCTCCACTTT. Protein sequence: CASSPSSGTGGYSPLHF.

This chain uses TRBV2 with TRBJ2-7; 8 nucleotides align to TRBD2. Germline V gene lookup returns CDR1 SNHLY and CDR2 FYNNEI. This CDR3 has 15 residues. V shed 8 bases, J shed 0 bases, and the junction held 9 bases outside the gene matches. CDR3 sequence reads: CASSEIAGSSYEQYV. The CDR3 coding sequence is TGTGCCAGCTCAGAAATAGCGGGGAGCTCCTACGAGCAGTACGTC.

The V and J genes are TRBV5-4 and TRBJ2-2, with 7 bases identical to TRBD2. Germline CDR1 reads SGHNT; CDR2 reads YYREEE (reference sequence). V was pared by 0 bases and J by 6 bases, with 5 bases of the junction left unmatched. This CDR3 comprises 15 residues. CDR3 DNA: TGTGCCAGCAGCTTGGATAGGGAGGGAGCCGGGGAGCTGTTTTTT. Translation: CASSLDREGAGELFF.

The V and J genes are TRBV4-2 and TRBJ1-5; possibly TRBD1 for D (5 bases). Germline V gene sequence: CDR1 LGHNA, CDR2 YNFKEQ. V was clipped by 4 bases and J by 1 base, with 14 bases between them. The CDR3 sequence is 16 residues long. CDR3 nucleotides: TGTGCCAGCAGCCCCAGGGTGACAGCAAGCAATCAGCCCCAGCATTTT. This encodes CASSPRVTASNQPQHF.

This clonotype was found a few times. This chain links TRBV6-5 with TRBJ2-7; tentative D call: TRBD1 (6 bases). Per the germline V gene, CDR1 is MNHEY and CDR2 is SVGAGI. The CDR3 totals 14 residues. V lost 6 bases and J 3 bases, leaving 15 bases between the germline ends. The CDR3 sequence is CASRDPGHLYEQYF. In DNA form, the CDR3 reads TGTGCCAGCAGGGACCCGGGACACCTCTACGAGCAGTACTTC.